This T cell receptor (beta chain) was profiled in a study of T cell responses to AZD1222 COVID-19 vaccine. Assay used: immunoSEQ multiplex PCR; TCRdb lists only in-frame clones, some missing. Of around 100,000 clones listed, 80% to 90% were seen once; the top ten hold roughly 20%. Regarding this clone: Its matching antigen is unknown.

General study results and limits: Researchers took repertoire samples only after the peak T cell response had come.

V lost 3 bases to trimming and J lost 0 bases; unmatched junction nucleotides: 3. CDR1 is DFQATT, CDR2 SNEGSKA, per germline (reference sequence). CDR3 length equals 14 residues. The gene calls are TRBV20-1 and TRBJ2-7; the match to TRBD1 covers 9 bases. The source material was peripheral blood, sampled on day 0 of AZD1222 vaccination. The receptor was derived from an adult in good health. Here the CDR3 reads CSASGTGSSYEQYF. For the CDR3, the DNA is TGCAGTGCTAGTGGGACAGGGAGCTCCTACGAGCAGTACTTC.